These 8 T cell receptor beta chains came from one sample sequenced in a study of cytomegalovirus exposure and HLA in healthy donors. The PCR ran on 60 Vbeta and 13 Jbeta primers. Here immunoSEQ multiplex PCR was the method, and the copy in TCRdb shows in-frame clones only, minus some. The sample carries more than 150,000 clones, approximately 78% recorded once. The sequenced material came from PBMCs. The receptors shown here come from a woman younger than 35 in good health and CMV-seronegative.

The chain couples TRBV28 to TRBJ2-5; 7 positions agree with TRBD1. CDR1 and CDR2 (germline): MDHEN, SYDVKM. This CDR3 contains 15 residues. V dropped 6 bases and J dropped 4; count of bases not matched to a gene: 11. The CDR3 DNA follows: TGTGCCAGCAGCCCCCACGACAGGGCGGGAGAGACCCAGTACTTC. Residues: CASSPHDRAGETQYF.

The V call is TRBV11-2, the J call TRBJ2-7; D call uncertain. The CDR3 consists of 14 residues. Trimming removed 0 bases from V and 2 bases from J, with 8 bases in between. Germline V lookup: CDR1 SGHAT, CDR2 FQNNGV. Here the CDR3 reads CASSLESGPYEQYF. CDR3 sequence (DNA): TGTGCCAGCAGCTTAGAGTCAGGTCCCTACGAGCAGTACTTC. The whole variable domain, remainder taken from reference TRBV11-2 and TRBJ2-7, is EAGVAQSPRYKIIEKRQSVAFWCNPISGHATLYWYQQILGQGPKLLIQFQNNGVVDDSQLPKDRFSAERLKGVDSTLKIQPAKLEDSAVYLCASSLESGPYEQYFGPGTRLTVT.

This chain uses TRBV2 with TRBJ2-1; 8 nucleotides align to TRBD1. Germline values: CDR1 SNHLY, CDR2 FYNNEI. Trimming cost V 3 bases and J 6 bases; bases outside gene matches: 1. The CDR3 covers 13 residues. DNA for the CDR3: TGTGCCAGCAGTGAGCAGGGGGCCAATGAGCAGTTCTTC. This sequence encodes CASSEQGANEQFF.

The count of this clone is one. The rearrangement uses TRBV5-1 and TRBJ2-1; a weak D match, TRBD1 (5 bases). Trimming stripped 4 bases from V and 0 bases from J, with 14 bases between. Germline CDR1 and CDR2: SGHRS and YFSETQ. The CDR3 is made up of 16 amino acids. The CDR3 DNA follows: TGCGCCAGCAGCACCCTGACAGTTACCTCCTACAATGAGCAGTTCTTC. It translates to CASSTLTVTSYNEQFF.

The count of this clone is one. The chain employs TRBV7-9 and TRBJ1-2, with 8 bases matching TRBD1. From germline, CDR1 is SEHNR and CDR2 FQNEAQ (reference sequence). With 5 bases clipped from V and 5 bases from J, the junction kept 7 bases outside the gene matches. There are 14 residues in the CDR3. CDR3: CASSRQGAEYGYTF. The DNA of the CDR3 is TGTGCCAGCAGCCGCCAGGGGGCGGAGTATGGCTACACCTTC.

V gene TRBV5-4 combines with J gene TRBJ2-2; D call uncertain. Trimming removed 1 base from V and 1 base from J, with 5 bases in between. Germline V CDR1 and CDR2: SGHNT, YYREEE (reference sequence). This CDR3 is 14 amino acids long. The DNA for the CDR3 is TGTGCCAGCAGCTTGTTAGAGAACACCGGGGAGCTGTTTTTT. It codes for CASSLLENTGELFF.

This chain connects TRBV6-5 to TRBJ2-7; the match to TRBD1 covers 10 bases. With V trimmed by 7 bases and J by 2 bases, 5 bases remained unmatched. The CDR3 runs 14 residues. Germline V gene data show CDR1 as MNHEY and CDR2 as SVGAGI. The chain's CDR3 is CASNDRGLTYEQYF. The CDR3, as DNA: TGTGCCAGCAACGACAGGGGGCTCACCTACGAGCAGTACTTC.

The rearrangement links TRBV7-2 to TRBJ2-1, with TRBD2 as a possible D gene (6 bases). V lost 4 bases and J 9 bases, leaving 16 bases between the germline ends. CDR3 length equals 14 residues. Germline CDR1 reads SGHTA; CDR2 reads FQGNSA. For the CDR3, the DNA is TGTGCCAGCAGCTCCTTTCTGGGCGGGGTTGAGCAGTTCTTC. Protein: CASSSFLGGVEQFF.